These 27 T cell receptor beta chains came from one sample sequenced in a study of T-cell memory formation after mild COVID-19. TCRdb re-called the 5' RACE reads with MiXCR, one entry per CDR3 protein. The sample records 300,000 to 350,000 distinct CDR3 sequences, roughly an eighth being singletons. Sequenced input: PBMCs or a T cell subset sorted from them (not recorded which). All receptors derive from a man aged 18-30 years who had mild COVID-19 (a few samples of this study predate the infection). Cell type and time point are not known.

In this sample, this clonotype turned up a few times. This chain joins TRBV29-1 and TRBJ1-5, with 8 bases that match TRBD1. Trimming removed 4 bases from V and 4 bases from J; junction bases left unmatched: 9. Germline values: CDR1 SQVTM, CDR2 ANQGSEA. The CDR3 is 15 residues long. Here the CDR3 DNA reads TGCAGCGTTGGGCCCCACAGGGGGGCAAATCAGCCCCAGCATTTT. It yields the protein CSVGPHRGANQPQHF.

The chain recombines TRBV27 with TRBJ1-5, with D unresolved. The germline V gene encodes CDR1 MNHEY and CDR2 SMNVEV (reference sequence). Deletions cut 1 base from V and 2 bases from J, with 15 bases between. This CDR3 region has 17 residues. This CDR3 reads CASSLLSPTRGNQPQHF. CDR3 nucleotides: TGTGCCAGCAGTTTATTAAGCCCGACACGGGGCAATCAGCCCCAGCATTTT.

This clonotype came up many times. The rearrangement uses TRBV7-8 and TRBJ1-1; no clear D. The germline V gene has CDR1 SGHVS and CDR2 FQNEAQ. Trimming pared 3 bases from V and 0 bases from J, leaving 5 bases between. This CDR3 contains 13 residues. The CDR3 DNA reads as TGTGCCAGCAGCTTTCAGGTGAACACTGAAGCTTTCTTT. Its protein is CASSFQVNTEAFF.

The chain combines TRBV4-2 with TRBJ2-5, with D uncertain. Germline loops: CDR1 LGHNA, CDR2 YNFKEQ. The CDR3 extends over 15 amino acids. Trimming took off 1 base at V and 2 bases at J, with 11 bases between the two ends. The CDR3 sequence is CASSQVGAVQETQYF. The CDR3 coding sequence is TGTGCCAGCAGCCAAGTTGGCGCGGTGCAAGAGACCCAGTACTTC.

For this clonotype: One junction end does not reproduce the germline sequence, and a read error may be involved. The chain employs TRBV7-9 and TRBJ1-2, with D possibly being TRBD1 (5 bases). In germline, CDR1 is SEHNR, CDR2 FQNEAQ (reference sequence). This CDR3 is 12 amino acids long. CDR3 in DNA: TGTGCCAGCAGCTCCGAACGAGAAGCAGACAGCTTC. It translates to CASSSEREADSF.

The rearrangement joins TRBV5-1 to TRBJ1-1; 11 bases fit TRBD1. CDR1 SGHRS and CDR2 YFSETQ come from the germline V gene. V lost 3 bases and J lost 4; bases outside the gene matches: 2. The CDR3 runs 14 residues. DNA of the CDR3: TGCGCCAGCAGCTGGACAGGGGGCGGCACTGAAGCTTTCTTT. It specifies CASSWTGGGTEAFF.

This clonotype was observed at least ten times. The chain recombines TRBV18 with TRBJ1-4, with no clear D. The germline gives CDR1 KGHSH, CDR2 LQKENI. The V gene lost 1 base and the J gene lost 1 base, with 4 bases spanning the gap. The CDR3 length is 14 residues. CDR3 bases: TGTGCCAGCTCACCACAGGGAACTAATGAAAAACTGTTTTTT. Amino acid sequence: CASSPQGTNEKLFF.

V is TRBV6-5 and J is TRBJ2-5; D is possibly TRBD2 (5 bases). The V gene lost 11 bases and the J gene lost 2 bases, with 18 bases spanning the gap. The CDR3 sequence is 14 residues long. CDR1 is MNHEY, CDR2 SVGAGI, per germline. The CDR3 region is CARLPRVFQETQYF. The CDR3 coding sequence is TGTGCCCGCTTACCGAGGGTTTTTCAAGAGACCCAGTACTTC.

V and J are TRBV6-2 or TRBV6-3 and TRBJ1-2; D uncertain. CDR1 is MNHEY and CDR2 is SVGEGT in the germline V gene. CDR3 length: 11 residues. With 0 bases removed from V and 6 bases from J, the gap between germline ends came to 2 bases. The chain's CDR3 is CASSYSNGYTF. The CDR3 coding sequence is TGTGCCAGCAGTTACTCGAATGGCTACACCTTC.

This clonotype was picked up a small number of times. The chain employs TRBV7-9 and TRBJ1-6; 9 bases are shared with TRBD1. Germline values: CDR1 SEHNR, CDR2 FQNEAQ (reference sequence). V gave up 5 bases and J gave up 5 bases; unmatched junction bases: 10. The CDR3 has 17 amino acids. Here the CDR3 DNA reads TGTGCCAGCAGCGCAAGGACAGGGGAAGTCAATAATTCACCCCTCCACTTT. Translation: CASSARTGEVNNSPLHF.

J is TRBJ2-1 and V is TRBV6-6; D is uncertain. Deletions cut 5 bases from V and 12 bases from J, with 14 bases between. This CDR3 has 12 amino acids. The V gene's germline CDR1 is MNHNY and CDR2 SVGAGI (reference sequence). CDR3: CASSPNIQVQFF. In DNA form, the CDR3 reads TGTGCCAGCAGTCCAAACATCCAGGTGCAGTTCTTC.

V is TRBV28 and J is TRBJ2-7; D is undetermined. The CDR3 is 12 residues long. V dropped 5 bases and J dropped 11 bases, with 16 bases sitting between them. Germline V gene data show CDR1 as MDHEN and CDR2 as SYDVKM. This chain's CDR3 is CASSPPLRRKYF. The DNA for the CDR3 is TGTGCCAGCAGTCCCCCCCTTCGAAGGAAGTACTTC.

There are a few counts of this clonotype. The V and J genes are TRBV10-3 and TRBJ2-5; weak D call: TRBD2 (6 bases). CDR3 length: 13 residues. Per germline, CDR1 ENHRY and CDR2 SYGVKD. V lost 8 bases and J 5 bases, leaving 15 bases between the germline ends. Here the CDR3 reads CAIAPGVGETQYF. For the CDR3, the DNA is TGTGCCATCGCCCCGGGGGTAGGGGAGACCCAGTACTTC.

This clonotype was counted between two and nine times. The rearrangement links TRBV4-1 to TRBJ1-5, with a tentative D call TRBD1 (5 bases). In germline, CDR1 is MGHRA, CDR2 YSYEKL. The CDR3 contains 18 residues. Trimming stripped 1 base from V and 7 bases from J, with 23 bases between. The CDR3 coding sequence is TGCGCCAGCAGCCAAGTGGGGACGAATACCCATGCTATACAGCCCCAGCATTTT. Protein: CASSQVGTNTHAIQPQHF.

The rearrangement links TRBV7-3 to TRBJ2-3, with D unresolved. V gave up 1 base and J gave up 5 bases, with 7 bases separating them. CDR3 length equals 13 residues. The germline V gene has CDR1 SGHTA and CDR2 FQGTGA. The CDR3, as DNA: TGTGCCAGCAGCTTAATATCCGTAGATACGCAGTATTTT. Translated, it gives CASSLISVDTQYF. Supplemented by reference TRBV7-3 and TRBJ2-3, the full variable domain reads GAGVSQTPSNKVTEKGKYVELRCDPISGHTALYWYRQSLGQGPEFLIYFQGTGAADDSGLPNDRFFAVRPEGSVSTLKIQRTERGDSAVYLCASSLISVDTQYFGPGTRLTVL.

This clonotype occurred a few times. This sequence joins TRBV29-1 and TRBJ2-7, with D uncertain. The CDR3 length is 12 residues. Trimming took off 8 bases at V and 1 base at J, with 12 bases between the two ends. The V gene's germline CDR1 is SQVTM and CDR2 ANQGSEA. The CDR3: CSSFGPSYEQYF. The CDR3 DNA is TGCAGCTCCTTCGGACCTTCCTACGAGCAGTACTTC.

This clonotype was seen more than once but under ten times. This chain uses TRBV11-2 with TRBJ2-2, with a tentative D call TRBD1 (5 bases). This CDR3 is 15 amino acids long. Per the germline V gene, CDR1 is SGHAT and CDR2 is FQNNGV. Trimming took 2 bases from V and 6 from J, leaving 13 bases between them. The CDR3 sequence: CASSLPRGRAGELFF. As DNA, the CDR3 is TGTGCCAGCAGCTTACCTAGGGGAAGAGCCGGGGAGCTGTTTTTT.

The V and J genes are TRBV10-3 and TRBJ1-4, with 7 bases that match TRBD1. This CDR3 has 17 residues. V shed 0 bases and J 2 bases; nucleotides not matched to a gene: 6. Germline CDR1 reads ENHRY; CDR2 reads SYGVKD. The CDR3 loop reads CAISESRGRGTNEKLFF. The CDR3 nucleotides are TGTGCCATCAGTGAGTCGAGGGGGCGCGGGACTAATGAAAAACTGTTTTTT.

The chain employs TRBV9 and TRBJ2-3; D might be TRBD1 (6 bases). V lost 0 bases and J lost 2, with 16 bases in between. The CDR3 sequence is 17 residues long. The germline gives CDR1 SGDLS, CDR2 YYNGEE. The CDR3 DNA is TGTGCCAGCAGCGTAGTGTATGATGGGGGCGTCACAGATACGCAGTATTTT. Its protein product is CASSVVYDGGVTDTQYF. Full variable domain (outside the CDR3, taken from reference TRBV9 and TRBJ2-3): DSGVTQTPKHLITATGQRVTLRCSPRSGDLSVYWYQQSLDQGLQFLIQYYNGEERAKGNILERFSAQQFPDLHSELNLSSLELGDSALYFCASSVVYDGGVTDTQYFGPGTRLTVL.

The rearrangement links TRBV28 to TRBJ1-2; the match to TRBD1 covers 7 bases. CDR3 length: 12 amino acids. The V and J ends lost 5 bases and 7 bases, in that order; junction bases with no gene match: 4. The germline CDR1 and CDR2 sequences are MDHEN and SYDVKM. CDR3 loop: CASSDTGAGYTF. CDR3 coding DNA: TGTGCCAGCAGTGATACAGGGGCTGGCTACACCTTC.

This chain uses TRBV11-3 with TRBJ1-2; 7 bases fit TRBD1. Trimming at V came to 5 bases and at J to 2 bases, leaving 5 bases not matched to a gene. Germline CDR1 reads SGHNT; CDR2 reads YENEEA. The CDR3 spans 14 residues. CDR3 coding DNA: TGTGCCAGCAGCGCGCCGGGACAGAACTATGGCTACACCTTC. This codes for CASSAPGQNYGYTF.

This clonotype was detected many times. This rearrangement joins TRBV5-1 to TRBJ2-1; D is possibly TRBD1 or TRBD2 (5 bases each). The CDR3 contains 15 residues. V gave up 3 bases and J gave up 6 bases, with 16 bases separating them. The germline V gene has CDR1 SGHRS and CDR2 YFSETQ. The CDR3 DNA reads as TGCGCCAGCAGCTGGGACCCGGGCCCGGGCAATGAGCAGTTCTTC. Encoded protein: CASSWDPGPGNEQFF.

V is TRBV4-1 and J is TRBJ2-3; D is perhaps TRBD1 (6 bases). The CDR3 totals 13 residues. The V end lost 5 bases, the J end lost 6 bases, and 12 bases lay between the germline ends. Germline CDR1 is MGHRA and CDR2 is YSYEKL. The DNA of the CDR3 is TGCGCCAGCAGCGGGGGCGCAGGGGATACGCAGTATTTT. Protein: CASSGGAGDTQYF.

This clonotype came up a few times. The chain couples TRBV30 to TRBJ1-1; D is perhaps TRBD1 (6 bases). V lost 3 bases to trimming and J lost 3 bases, with 17 bases between them. Germline values: CDR1 GTSNPN, CDR2 SVGIG (reference sequence). The CDR3 consists of 15 residues. Here the CDR3 DNA reads TGTGCCTGGAGGAGGAAGGCAGGGGTTGACACTGAAGCTTTCTTT. Its translation: CAWRRKAGVDTEAFF.

The chain uses TRBV6-2 or TRBV6-3 and TRBJ1-5, with D possibly being TRBD1 (5 bases). The V and J ends lost 6 bases and 5 bases respectively, with 14 bases between them. There are 14 residues in the CDR3. CDR1 MNHEY and CDR2 SVGEGT come from the germline V gene. The CDR3 DNA reads TGTGCCAGCAGAGATACAGGACACCATCAGCCCCAGCATTTT. This translates into CASRDTGHHQPQHF.

This clonotype was detected only a few times. This chain uses TRBV23-1 with TRBJ2-2, with 7 nucleotides matching TRBD1. TRBV23-1 is placed among ORFs of uncertain function. V gave up 6 bases and J gave up 6 bases; unmatched junction bases: 4. The CDR3 contains 13 residues. CDR3 amino acids: CASRDRVAGELFF. CDR3 DNA sequence: TGCGCCAGCAGAGACAGGGTGGCCGGGGAGCTGTTTTTT.

V and J are TRBV7-2 and TRBJ1-6; no reliable D call. V lost 6 bases and J 1 base, leaving 10 bases between the germline ends. CDR3 length equals 15 residues. Per germline, CDR1 SGHTA and CDR2 FQGNSA. Here the CDR3 reads CASRALGSYNSPLHF. In DNA form, the CDR3 reads TGTGCCAGCAGGGCTCTGGGTTCCTATAATTCACCCCTCCACTTT.